Listed below are T cell receptor beta chains from one sample, sequenced in a study of blood T cell repertoires in COVID-19. This table comes from immunoSEQ multiplex PCR, and its TCRdb copy is limited to in-frame clones, with some not included. The sample lists 350,000 to 400,000 clones, around 90% occurring once. The sequencing sample was made of PBMCs or T cells enriched from blood (not recorded which). The receptors come from a woman under 30 who had recovered from COVID-19. CDR3s include the opening cysteine and the closing phenylalanine or tryptophan. Fields, in order: D gene, V gene, clone size, J gene, CDR3 protein, CDR3 DNA. D genes are given only for firm matches. Clone size is not always given. Where it is, it says once, few, many or a class for expanded clones.

TRBD1	TRBV5-6	NA	TRBJ1-4	CASSFWDRGLRDEKLFF	TGTGCCAGCAGCTTTTGGGACAGGGGGCTCCGGGATGAAAAACTGTTTTTT
NA	TRBV6-2/TRBV6-3	NA	TRBJ2-7	CASSPDGGMREQYF	TGTGCCAGCAGCCCAGACGGGGGTATGCGCGAGCAGTACTTC
TRBD1	TRBV19	NA	TRBJ1-2	CASSIPQGQGGNYGYTF	TGTGCCAGTAGTATCCCACAGGGACAGGGTGGAAACTATGGCTACACCTTC
NA	TRBV19	NA	TRBJ1-1	CASSHGGGQLEAFF	TGTGCCAGTAGCCACGGGGGGGGGCAGCTTGAAGCTTTCTTT
TRBD2	TRBV4-1	NA	TRBJ2-1	CASSRLTSGGPGNEQFF	TGCGCCAGCAGCCGATTGACTAGCGGGGGGCCGGGGAATGAGCAGTTCTTC
TRBD2	TRBV29-1	NA	TRBJ2-1	CGERGSRNEQFF	TGCGGTGAGCGGGGTTCGAGAAATGAGCAGTTCTTC
TRBD1	TRBV7-9	NA	TRBJ1-2	CASSRGQGGYGYTF	TGTGCCAGCAGCCGGGGACAGGGAGGTTATGGCTACACCTTC
TRBD1	TRBV18	NA	TRBJ1-1	CASSLNEATGVWNTEAFF	TGTGCCAGCTCACTAAACGAGGCGACAGGGGTTTGGAACACTGAAGCTTTCTTT
TRBD2	TRBV24-1	NA	TRBJ2-1	CATSDGTSASYNEQFF	TGTGCCACCAGTGACGGTACTAGCGCCTCCTACAATGAGCAGTTCTTC
NA	TRBV7-9	NA	TRBJ2-1	CASSLGVPQRNEQFF	TGTGCCAGCAGCTTAGGGGTACCCCAGCGCAATGAGCAGTTCTTC
NA	TRBV19	NA	TRBJ1-2	CASSTPGAVGYTF	TGTGCCAGTAGTACCCCAGGGGCAGTTGGCTACACCTTC
TRBD1	TRBV18	few	TRBJ1-1	CASSPQGVEAFF	TGTGCCAGCTCACCTCAGGGGGTTGAAGCTTTCTTT
TRBD2	TRBV13	NA	TRBJ2-1	CASSSGLASNEQFF	TGTGCCAGCAGCTCGGGACTAGCCTCCAATGAGCAGTTCTTC
NA	TRBV6-5	NA	TRBJ1-2	CALSMERNYGYTF	TGTGCCCTTTCAATGGAGCGGAACTATGGCTACACCTTC
NA	TRBV4-3	NA	TRBJ1-1	CASSQEAPDLGRTEAFF	TGCGCCAGCAGCCAAGAAGCCCCGGACCTGGGGAGGACTGAAGCTTTCTTT
TRBD1	TRBV5-8	NA	TRBJ2-7	CASSGGQGVSYEQYF	TGTGCCAGCAGCGGCGGACAGGGAGTCTCCTACGAGCAGTACTTC
NA	TRBV4-1	NA	TRBJ2-7	CASSLKTPPTSYEQYF	TGCGCCAGCAGCCTAAAGACTCCGCCGACCTCATACGAGCAGTACTTC
NA	TRBV19	NA	TRBJ1-4	CASSIFLMDTTNEKLFF	TGTGCCAGTAGTATATTTTTGATGGACACAACTAATGAAAAACTGTTTTTT
NA	TRBV30	NA	TRBJ1-1	CAWSRLRAIPEAFF	TGTGCCTGGAGTCGACTAAGAGCCATCCCTGAAGCTTTCTTT
NA	TRBV7-2	NA	TRBJ1-5	CASSLSAGLNQPQHF	TGTGCCAGCAGCTTAAGTGCGGGACTGAATCAGCCCCAGCATTTT
TRBD1	TRBV7-7	NA	TRBJ2-2	CASSADRGSNTGELFF	TGTGCTAGCAGCGCTGACAGGGGCTCGAACACCGGGGAGCTGTTTTTT
TRBD1	TRBV7-9	NA	TRBJ1-2	CASSLMQGGYVYGYTF	TGTGCCAGCAGCTTGATGCAGGGGGGCTATGTCTATGGCTACACCTTC
TRBD1	TRBV3-1/TRBV3-2	NA	TRBJ2-3	CASSPDRVGYTDTQYF	TGTGCCAGCAGCCCCGACAGGGTCGGTTACACAGATACGCAGTATTTT
TRBD1	TRBV4-1	NA	TRBJ1-2	CASSPTGGPYGYTF	TGCGCCAGCAGCCCGACAGGGGGCCCGTATGGCTACACCTTC
NA	TRBV7-6	once	TRBJ1-6	CASSLEDIQSPLHF	TGTGCCAGCAGCTTAGAGGACATTCAATCACCCCTCCACTTT
NA	TRBV28	NA	TRBJ1-4	CASSDTGWGREKLFF	TGTGCCAGCAGCGACACCGGGTGGGGCCGCGAAAAACTGTTTTTT
NA	TRBV4-2	once	TRBJ1-6	CASSQEPRDNSPLHF	TGTGCCAGCAGCCAAGAGCCGAGAGATAATTCACCCCTCCACTTT
NA	TRBV5-4	NA	TRBJ2-7	CATAPAPDSSYEQYF	TGTGCCACCGCACCAGCACCGGACAGTTCCTACGAGCAGTACTTC
NA	TRBV4-1	NA	TRBJ1-4	CASSLLSTNEKLFF	TGCGCCAGCAGCCTCCTTTCAACTAATGAAAAACTGTTTTTT
NA	TRBV5-1	NA	TRBJ2-7	CASNQGQGRREQYF	TGCGCCAGCAACCAGGGGCAGGGGCGACGCGAGCAGTACTTC
TRBD1	TRBV7-9	NA	TRBJ1-2	CASTTHPGQGQLSDGYTF	TGTGCCAGCACCACTCACCCGGGACAGGGGCAACTAAGTGATGGCTACACCTTC
NA	TRBV6-1	once	TRBJ1-2	CASSEDPGWANYGYTF	TGTGCCAGCAGTGAAGATCCGGGGTGGGCTAACTATGGCTACACCTTC
NA	TRBV5-1	NA	TRBJ2-7	CASSSPGGESRKYF	TGCGCCAGCAGCTCCCCGGGCGGGGAGTCCAGGAAGTACTTC
TRBD1	TRBV7-8	NA	TRBJ1-1	CASSSSPDRRGTEAFF	TGTGCCAGCAGCTCGAGCCCGGACAGGCGCGGAACTGAAGCTTTCTTT
NA	TRBV14	NA	TRBJ1-1	CASSAQTGSGAFF	TGTGCCAGCAGCGCCCAGACAGGTTCGGGAGCTTTCTTT
NA	TRBV2	NA	TRBJ1-5	CASTRGEVSNQPQHF	TGTGCCAGCACCCGTGGGGAGGTTAGCAATCAGCCCCAGCATTTT
NA	TRBV14	few	TRBJ1-6	CASSPDSVMDSPLHF	TGTGCCAGCAGCCCCGACAGCGTAATGGATTCACCCCTCCACTTT
NA	TRBV3-1/TRBV3-2	NA	TRBJ1-2	CASSPRFDGGYTF	TGTGCCAGCAGCCCGCGTTTTGATGGTGGCTACACCTTC
NA	TRBV18	NA	TRBJ1-3	CASSPPGSGPSGNTIYF	TGTGCCAGCTCACCACCGGGGAGCGGGCCAAGCGGAAACACCATATATTTT
TRBD1	TRBV7-2	few	TRBJ1-1	CASRNRGPNTEAFF	TGTGCCAGCAGGAACAGGGGACCGAACACTGAAGCTTTCTTT
TRBD2	TRBV6-5	NA	TRBJ2-7	CASIWTSGGIYEQYF	TGTGCCAGCATCTGGACTAGCGGGGGGATCTACGAGCAGTACTTC
NA	TRBV7-6	NA	TRBJ2-3	CASSSTRKDTQYF	TGTGCCAGCAGCTCCACACGAAAAGATACGCAGTATTTT
NA	TRBV10-3	NA	TRBJ1-5	CAISDWPDNQPQHF	TGTGCCATCAGTGATTGGCCAGATAATCAGCCCCAGCATTTT
TRBD1	TRBV3-1/TRBV3-2	NA	TRBJ2-7	CASSKPGQGREQYF	TGTGCCAGCAGCAAACCGGGACAGGGTCGGGAGCAGTACTTC
TRBD1	TRBV7-9	NA	TRBJ1-2	CASSLQGEAYGYTF	TGTGCCAGCAGCCTACAGGGGGAGGCCTATGGCTACACCTTC
NA	TRBV28	NA	TRBJ1-2	CASSEQGGSWGYTF	TGTGCCAGCAGTGAACAGGGTGGGAGTTGGGGCTACACCTTC